Each of the 29 T cell receptor beta chains below was sequenced from the same sample in a study of T cells in Graves' hyperthyroidism and ophthalmopathy. The source material, RNA transcripts, was used to amplify TCR beta CDR3 regions. The HTBI primer set was used in a first-round RT-PCR of the TCR CDR3. TCRdb reprocessed the multiplex PCR reads with MiXCR, giving one entry per CDR3 protein. This sample has 500,000 or so distinct CDR3 sequences, with 17% found just once. Sequenced input: blood. Receptors originate from a woman between 18 and 29 years old with Graves' ophthalmopathy.

This clonotype was counted only a few times. The chain employs TRBV11-3 and TRBJ1-1; 9 bases agree with TRBD1. The germline V gene encodes CDR1 SGHNT and CDR2 YENEEA. J gave up 0 bases and V 5 bases, and 4 bases lay outside the gene matches. This CDR3 region has 15 residues. CDR3 DNA: TGTGCCAGCAGCGCCCGGACAGGGGTGAACACTGAAGCTTTCTTT. Translated, it gives CASSARTGVNTEAFF.

The rearrangement links TRBV15 to TRBJ2-5; D unresolved. CDR3 size: 15 residues. The germline gives CDR1 LNHNV, CDR2 YYDKDF (reference sequence). Between the trimmed V and J ends, which lost 0 bases and 1 base, there was a span of 9 bases. For the CDR3, the DNA is TGTGCCACCAGCAGAGATAGGAGATTCCAAGAGACCCAGTACTTC. It translates to CATSRDRRFQETQYF.

The chain is built from TRBV20-1 and TRBJ2-3, with D possibly being TRBD2 (5 bases). CDR1 DFQATT and CDR2 SNEGSKA come from the germline V gene (reference sequence). Between the trimmed V and J ends, which lost 5 bases and 2 bases, there was a span of 14 bases. This CDR3 comprises 14 residues. Written as DNA, the CDR3 is TGCAGTGCTGACACGGGGAAGACCACAGATACGCAGTATTTT. Encoded protein: CSADTGKTTDTQYF.

This clonotype was observed many times. The chain combines TRBV6-2 or TRBV6-3 with TRBJ1-1; the match to TRBD1 covers 9 bases. Germline V gives CDR1 MNHEY, CDR2 SVGEGT. CDR3 length: 14 amino acids. V gave up 0 bases and J gave up 4 bases; unmatched junction bases: 0. The CDR3 DNA sequence: TGTGCCAGCAGTTACTCGGACAGGGGCACTGAAGCTTTCTTT. Translated: CASSYSDRGTEAFF.

This clonotype was counted only a few times. A single base separates this from a much larger clone, so it may be a read error. This sequence joins TRBV20-1 and TRBJ2-7; TRBD2 is a possible D gene (5 bases). CDR1 DFQATT and CDR2 SNEGSKA come from the germline V gene (reference sequence). Trimming pared 3 bases from V and 1 base from J, leaving 10 bases between. CDR3 length: 13 amino acids. CDR3 protein: CSASTEGSYEQYF. CDR3 coding DNA: TGCAGTGCTAGCACAGAGGGTTCCTACGAGCAGTACTTC.

On this clonotype: A much larger clonotype is one base distant, so this may be a read error. J is TRBJ1-5 and V is TRBV29-1; the D gene is possibly TRBD1 (5 bases). Germline V CDR1 and CDR2: SQVTM, ANQGSEA. V dropped 6 bases and J dropped 7 bases, with 13 bases sitting between them. The CDR3 extends over 12 amino acids. The CDR3 region has the DNA TGCAGCGTGCAGGGTCTGGAGCAGCCCCAGCATTTT. Its protein product is CSVQGLEQPQHF.

The table lists this clonotype with many counts. The chain uses TRBV12-3 or TRBV12-4 and TRBJ2-7, with D tentatively TRBD2 (6 bases). The germline V and J ends were trimmed by 5 bases and 4 bases, with 18 bases remaining between them. The CDR3 is 15 residues long. Here the CDR3 DNA reads TGTGCCAGCAGTCCCACCTTCGGGAGTAAGTACGAGCAGTACTTC. Translation: CASSPTFGSKYEQYF.

The J gene is TRBJ2-2, the V gene TRBV28; D ambiguous. Trimming removed 4 bases from V and 3 bases from J, with 6 bases in between. The CDR3 covers 13 residues. CDR1 is MDHEN, CDR2 SYDVKM, per germline. The CDR3 nucleotides are TGTGCCAGCAGTTCCGGATACACCGGGGAGCTGTTTTTT. Its protein product is CASSSGYTGELFF.

This clonotype was observed at least ten times. The V gene is TRBV10-3, the J gene TRBJ1-6; D ambiguous. Germline CDR1 is ENHRY and CDR2 is SYGVKD. This CDR3 region has 12 residues. V was pared by 10 bases and J by 9 bases, with 13 bases between. DNA of the CDR3: TGTGCCACCTCAGCCCCGTTTTCACCCCTCCACTTT. Residues: CATSAPFSPLHF.

This clonotype was detected ten times or more. The rearrangement joins TRBV4-2 to TRBJ2-7; 10 positions agree with TRBD2. V was pared by 0 bases and J by 1 base, with 3 bases of the junction left unmatched. Looked up from germline, CDR1 is LGHNA and CDR2 is YNFKEQ. CDR3 length: 16 amino acids. CDR3 amino acids: CASSQDHSGGSYEQYF. DNA for the CDR3: TGTGCCAGCAGCCAAGATCATAGCGGGGGGTCCTACGAGCAGTACTTC.

Ten or more counts support this clonotype. DNA for the CDR3: TGTGCCAGCAGTTTAGGGGGTCCGGGCGGGGAGCTGTTTTTT. Translation gives CASSLGGPGGELFF. The rearrangement links TRBV28 to TRBJ2-2, with D perhaps being TRBD1 or TRBD2 (5 bases each). This CDR3 contains 14 residues. CDR1 and CDR2 (germline): MDHEN, SYDVKM. The ends were cut back, 2 bases at V and 7 bases at J, with 11 bases in the middle.

The chain combines TRBV7-8 with TRBJ2-1; D gene uncertain. Per germline, CDR1 SGHVS and CDR2 FQNEAQ. This CDR3 comprises 16 residues. V lost 2 bases and J 5 bases, leaving 16 bases between the germline ends. The CDR3 DNA reads as TGTGCCAGCAGCTTAAGTCTGGCTCCCAAGGACAATGAGCAGTTCTTC. Protein sequence: CASSLSLAPKDNEQFF. The whole variable domain, filled in from reference TRBV7-8 and TRBJ2-1, reads GAGVSQSPRYKVAKRGQDVALRCDPISGHVSLFWYQQALGQGPEFLTYFQNEAQLDKSGLPSDRFFAERPEGSVSTLKIQRTQQEDSAVYLCASSLSLAPKDNEQFFGPGTRLTVL.

A remark on this clonotype: Sequence at one end of the junction differs from germline and may be a read error. The V gene is TRBV18, the J gene TRBJ1-1, with unresolved D. This CDR3 has 14 residues. The germline V gene encodes CDR1 KGHSH and CDR2 LQKENI. The CDR3 reads CAGSRAATNTEAFF. Here the CDR3 DNA reads TGTGCCGGCTCAAGGGCAGCGACAAACACTGAAGCTTTCTTT.

This clonotype was detected ten times or more. This CDR3 is CSGGTGHGYTF. CDR3 sequence (DNA): TGCAGCGGTGGGACAGGGCATGGCTACACCTTC. The chain has TRBV29-1 and TRBJ1-2, with 9 bases identical to TRBD1. With V trimmed by 7 bases and J by 6 bases, 3 bases remained unmatched. The CDR3 is 11 residues long. Germline V lookup: CDR1 SQVTM, CDR2 ANQGSEA.

The gene calls are TRBV4-3 and TRBJ2-5; unclear D gene. The CDR3 consists of 14 residues. Germline CDR1 LGHNA, CDR2 YSLEER. V was cut by 0 bases and J by 1 base, with 6 bases left in between. CDR3 coding DNA: TGCGCCAGCAGCCAAGAGGTCACCCAAGAGACCCAGTACTTC. Amino acids: CASSQEVTQETQYF.

This chain joins TRBV4-1 and TRBJ1-2, with 7 bases identical to TRBD1. V lost 5 bases to trimming and J lost 6 bases; unmatched junction nucleotides: 18. The germline gives CDR1 MGHRA, CDR2 YSYEKL. CDR3 length: 17 amino acids. The CDR3 reads CASSEVGPIGTANGYTF. CDR3 in DNA: TGCGCCAGCAGCGAAGTGGGACCTATCGGGACAGCTAATGGCTACACCTTC.

This clonotype has only a few counts. The genes are TRBV9 and TRBJ1-1; TRBD1 might be the D (5 bases). CDR1 is SGDLS and CDR2 is YYNGEE in the germline V gene. The CDR3 runs 14 residues. The V end was cut by 3 bases, the J end by 4 bases, with 13 bases between. As DNA, the CDR3 is TGTGCCAGCAGCGAGGGGAGGGGCAGCACTGAAGCTTTCTTT. It encodes CASSEGRGSTEAFF.

The chain carries TRBV5-1 and TRBJ1-5; no definite D call. V lost 0 bases to trimming and J lost 0 bases, with 10 bases between them. This CDR3 has 16 amino acids. Germline values: CDR1 SGHRS, CDR2 YFSETQ. The CDR3 region has the DNA TGCGCCAGCAGCTTGGAACCACAGTATAGCAATCAGCCCCAGCATTTT. This encodes CASSLEPQYSNQPQHF.

This clonotype was counted between two and nine times. This rearrangement joins TRBV6-2 or TRBV6-3 to TRBJ1-2; D ambiguous. Looked up from germline, CDR1 is MNHEY and CDR2 is SVGEGT. This CDR3 region has 13 residues. Trimming removed 7 bases from V and 5 bases from J, with 14 bases in between. CDR3 bases: TGTGCCAGCAAAAGTTACTCCAGTTATGGCTACACCTTC. It specifies CASKSYSSYGYTF.

This chain joins TRBV4-1 and TRBJ2-7; weak D call: TRBD1 (6 bases). V lost 5 bases and J lost 5, with 16 bases in between. This CDR3 region has 14 residues. CDR1 is MGHRA, CDR2 YSYEKL, per germline. CDR3 sequence (DNA): TGCGCCAGCAGCAGCCACCACAGGGACCACGAGCAGTACTTC. Its protein product is CASSSHHRDHEQYF.

This clonotype was observed a single time. V usage is TRBV12-5 and J usage is TRBJ2-5; the D call may be TRBD1 or TRBD2 (5 bases each). V gave up 6 bases and J gave up 5 bases, with 19 bases separating them. Germline CDR1 reads LGHNT; CDR2 reads FRNRAP. The CDR3 covers 15 residues. The CDR3 reads CASGPGRTAGETQYF. The DNA of the CDR3 is TGTGCTAGTGGGCCGGGACGCACGGCCGGGGAGACCCAGTACTTC.

This clonotype came up a few times. This chain links TRBV10-3 with TRBJ1-4, with D possibly being TRBD1 (6 bases). The V gene lost 5 bases and the J gene lost 3 bases, with 22 bases spanning the gap. The germline V gene encodes CDR1 ENHRY and CDR2 SYGVKD. This CDR3 spans 18 amino acids. DNA of the CDR3: TGTGCCATCAGTATCAACCCGAGGGGGGGGTCGTCTAATGAAAAACTGTTTTTT. This codes for CAISINPRGGSSNEKLFF.

This clonotype has at least ten counts. J is TRBJ1-2 and V is TRBV3-1; D is possibly TRBD1 (5 bases). Germline-derived CDR1 and CDR2 are LGHDT and YNNKEL (reference sequence). Deletions cut 5 bases from V and 8 bases from J, with 12 bases between. CDR3 length: 12 residues. The CDR3 DNA reads as TGTGCCAGCAGCACGCGACAGACAGGCTACACCTTC. Amino acids: CASSTRQTGYTF.

This clonotype has a count of ten or more. The rearrangement links TRBV7-9 to TRBJ2-1; D is undetermined. CDR1 and CDR2 from the germline V gene are SEHNR and FQNEAQ (reference sequence). Trimming shortened V by 5 bases and J by 2 bases, and 25 bases separated the two germline ends. This CDR3 has 19 amino acids. CDR3 region: CASSPPPAGRPPTYNEQFF. CDR3 in DNA: TGTGCCAGCAGCCCGCCCCCCGCAGGACGGCCTCCGACCTACAATGAGCAGTTCTTC.

Notes on this clonotype: Given a much more abundant clone one base away, this may be a read error. V usage is TRBV12-3 or TRBV12-4 and J usage is TRBJ1-2; D remains ambiguous. This CDR3 contains 13 residues. The V and J ends lost 6 bases and 8 bases respectively, with 16 bases between them. CDR3 sequence (DNA): TGTGCCAGCAGGCCTAGACTGATACAAGGCTACACCTTC. Translating it yields CASRPRLIQGYTF.

This clonotype was seen at least ten times. This chain links TRBV5-1 with TRBJ2-2; D is undetermined. The ends were cut back, 0 bases at V and 2 bases at J, with 8 bases in the middle. This CDR3 comprises 15 residues. Looked up from germline, CDR1 is SGHRS and CDR2 is YFSETQ. CDR3 region: CASSLGTLNTGELFF. The DNA for the CDR3 is TGCGCCAGCAGCTTGGGTACTCTAAACACCGGGGAGCTGTTTTTT. The entire variable domain, with the rest obtained from reference TRBV5-1 and TRBJ2-2, is as follows: KAGVTQTPRYLIKTRGQQVTLSCSPISGHRSVSWYQQTPGQGLQFLFEYFSETQRNKGNFPGRFSGRQFSNSRSEMNVSTLELGDSALYLCASSLGTLNTGELFFGEGSRLTVL.

This chain connects TRBV12-3 or TRBV12-4 to TRBJ2-5; D could derive from TRBD1 or TRBD2 (5 bases each). This CDR3 spans 14 amino acids. V was clipped by 5 bases and J by 3 bases, with 13 bases between them. CDR3 amino acids: CASSRDRAKETQYF. CDR3 DNA: TGTGCCAGCAGTCGGGACCGGGCGAAAGAGACCCAGTACTTC.

The chain joins TRBV7-9 to TRBJ2-7, with 7 bases that match TRBD2. CDR3 length: 15 residues. Germline values: CDR1 SEHNR, CDR2 FQNEAQ (reference sequence). Germline trimming cut 4 bases from V and 6 bases from J; bases unmatched to any gene: 12. The chain's CDR3 is CASSSGHPGGGEQYF. As DNA, the CDR3 is TGTGCCAGCAGCTCCGGACACCCGGGCGGGGGCGAGCAGTACTTC.

In this sample, this clonotype turned up many times. J is TRBJ2-2 and V is TRBV28, with 8 bases lining up with TRBD1. Per the germline V gene, CDR1 is MDHEN and CDR2 is SYDVKM. This CDR3 region has 17 residues. V was clipped by 2 bases and J by 4 bases; unmatched bases: 9. For the CDR3, the DNA is TGTGCCAGCAGTTTAACGGGCAGGGGGCTCCCCACCGGGGAGCTGTTTTTT. Translating it yields CASSLTGRGLPTGELFF. The whole variable domain, remainder taken from reference TRBV28 and TRBJ2-2, is DVKVTQSSRYLVKRTGEKVFLECVQDMDHENMFWYRQDPGLGLRLIYFSYDVKMKEKGDIPEGYSVSREKKERFSLILESASTNQTSMYLCASSLTGRGLPTGELFFGEGSRLTVL.